This is a list of T cell receptor beta chains from one sample in a study of identical twins. TCRdb independently ran MiXCR on the 5' RACE reads; one entry per CDR3 protein. This sample has around 490,000 distinct CDR3 sequences, with around 22% found just once. The data were also submitted as part of a second study, on yellow fever vaccine responses in identical twins.

Sequenced input: CD4+ T cells sorted from blood. The receptors stem from a woman aged 18-29 years in good health. CDR3s include the opening cysteine and the closing phenylalanine or tryptophan. Each record gives: clone size, D gene, V gene, J gene, CDR3 protein, CDR3 DNA. The D gene is left open where the match is weak. Some rows mark clone size as missing; the rest say once, few, many or name a class of expanded clone.

>many|-|TRBV7-9|TRBJ2-2
CASSLQVTGELFF
TGTGCCAGCAGCTTACAGGTCACCGGGGAGCTGTTTTTT
>many|-|TRBV12-3/TRBV12-4|TRBJ2-5
CASRRDSQETQYF
TGTGCCAGCAGGCGGGACAGCCAAGAGACCCAGTACTTC
>few|TRBD2|TRBV3-1|TRBJ2-1
CASSQDLLAGGFDNEQFF
TGTGCCAGCAGCCAAGATCTCCTAGCGGGAGGATTTGACAATGAGCAGTTCTTC
>-|TRBD2|TRBV11-3|TRBJ2-1
CASSQRTSGRSGNEQFF
TGTGCCAGCAGCCAAAGGACTAGCGGGAGATCTGGAAATGAGCAGTTCTTC
>-|-|TRBV11-2|TRBJ2-4
CASSLISPLQGLYKNIQYF
TGTGCCAGCAGCTTAATCAGTCCACTACAGGGTCTGTACAAAAACATTCAGTACTTC
>-|-|TRBV12-5|TRBJ1-2
CASGPEDSNYGYTF
TGTGCTAGTGGACCTGAGGACAGTAACTATGGCTACACCTTC
>-|TRBD2|TRBV3-1|TRBJ2-7
CASSPTSGADSYEQYF
TGTGCCAGCAGCCCGACTAGCGGGGCGGATTCCTACGAGCAGTACTTC
>-|TRBD2|TRBV3-1|TRBJ2-1
CASSPTGTSGRTTYNEQFF
TGTGCCAGCAGCCCAACCGGGACTAGCGGGAGGACTACCTACAATGAGCAGTTCTTC
>-|TRBD2|TRBV6-5|TRBJ2-1
CASSYTRRREVYNEQFF
TGTGCCAGCAGTTACACACGGCGGCGGGAGGTTTACAATGAGCAGTTCTTC
>-|-|TRBV20-1|TRBJ1-6
CSARGSNVNSPLHF
TGCAGTGCCCGGGGGTCGAATGTGAATTCACCCCTCCACTTT
>many|-|TRBV12-3/TRBV12-4|TRBJ1-5
CASRPTGSGNQPQHF
TGTGCCAGCAGACCGACCGGTTCGGGCAATCAGCCCCAGCATTTT
>-|-|TRBV6-1|TRBJ2-3
CASSEWAEMFTDTQYF
TGTGCCAGCAGTGAGTGGGCGGAGATGTTTACAGATACGCAGTATTTT
>few|-|TRBV7-2|TRBJ1-4
CASSLDNRRSNEKLFF
TGTGCCAGCAGCTTAGACAACAGGAGGAGTAATGAAAAACTGTTTTTT
>few|TRBD2|TRBV27|TRBJ2-5
CASSLGGLATETQYF
TGTGCCAGCAGTTTAGGGGGACTAGCGACGGAGACCCAGTACTTC
>-|-|TRBV10-1|TRBJ1-1
CASRSGGVGTEAFF
TGCGCCAGCAGGTCCGGGGGGGTTGGCACTGAAGCTTTCTTT
>few|-|TRBV6-1|TRBJ2-5
CASSEVGTHRETQYF
TGTGCCAGCAGTGAAGTCGGGACCCATCGGGAGACCCAGTACTTC
>-|TRBD2|TRBV20-1|TRBJ2-2
CSARLAGGRGVGELFF
TGCAGTGCTAGACTAGCGGGAGGCCGGGGTGTCGGGGAGCTGTTTTTT
>-|-|TRBV7-2|TRBJ2-1
CASSFSVELGFRDYNEQFF
TGTGCCAGCAGCTTTAGCGTGGAACTAGGGTTTAGGGACTACAATGAGCAGTTCTTC
>-|-|TRBV18|TRBJ2-3
CASSPPLVENTQYF
TGTGCCAGCTCACCACCCCTGGTAGAAAATACGCAGTATTTT
>few|-|TRBV9|TRBJ1-6
CASSVGDTLRSPLHF
TGTGCCAGCAGCGTAGGCGACACCCTTCGGTCACCCCTCCACTTT
>few|TRBD1|TRBV7-9|TRBJ2-6
CASSLGQAFSGANVLTF
TGTGCCAGCAGCTTGGGACAGGCATTCTCTGGGGCCAACGTCCTGACTTTC
>-|-|TRBV21-1|TRBJ1-1
CASTQGQTNTEAFF
TGTGCCAGCACCCAGGGACAGACGAACACTGAAGCTTTCTTT
>-|-|TRBV11-3|TRBJ1-1
CASSRRAGNTEAFF
TGTGCCAGCAGCCGCCGGGCGGGCAACACTGAAGCTTTCTTT
>-|-|TRBV20-1|TRBJ2-1
CSARAGGTSGEQFF
TGCAGTGCTAGAGCCGGCGGGACCAGTGGTGAGCAGTTCTTC
>few|-|TRBV5-4|TRBJ2-1
CASSLGTTEQQFF
TGTGCCAGCAGCTTGGGGACCACAGAGCAACAGTTCTTC
>-|-|TRBV6-5|TRBJ2-7
CASSYSKQGYEQYF
TGTGCCAGCAGTTACTCGAAGCAGGGTTACGAGCAGTACTTC
>-|-|TRBV5-5|TRBJ1-2
CASSWTEYGYTF
TGTGCCAGCAGCTGGACAGAATATGGCTACACCTTC
>-|TRBD1|TRBV5-1|TRBJ2-7
CASSLEGQAYEQYF
TGCGCCAGCAGCTTGGAAGGACAGGCCTACGAGCAGTACTTC
>-|-|TRBV28|TRBJ1-1
CASLDRSTEAFF
TGTGCCAGCCTGGACCGAAGCACTGAAGCTTTCTTT
>-|-|TRBV24-1|TRBJ2-1
CATSDLLGDNEQFF
TGTGCCACCAGTGATTTGTTAGGGGACAATGAGCAGTTCTTC
>-|TRBD1|TRBV29-1|TRBJ2-4
CSVEDPRARRQGLKNIQYF
TGCAGCGTTGAAGATCCCCGAGCCCGACGACAGGGTCTGAAAAACATTCAGTACTTC
>-|-|TRBV15|TRBJ2-5
CATSRPAAMGTQYF
TGTGCCACCAGCAGACCTGCCGCCATGGGGACCCAGTACTTC
>-|-|TRBV4-2|TRBJ1-6
CASSHSQKFHF
TGTGCCAGCAGCCATTCACAGAAATTCCACTTT
>-|-|TRBV29-1|TRBJ2-1
CSAYIGRNGQFF
TGCAGCGCTTACATCGGGAGAAATGGGCAGTTCTTC
>few|-|TRBV6-1|TRBJ2-7
CASIMDEQYF
TGTGCCAGCATCATGGACGAGCAGTACTTC
>-|TRBD1|TRBV24-1|TRBJ2-5
CATSEHGGQGEETQYF
TGTGCCACCAGTGAGCATGGGGGACAGGGGGAAGAGACCCAGTACTTC
>few|-|TRBV3-1|TRBJ2-1
CASSHPGPAAYNEQFF
TGTGCCAGCAGCCACCCGGGACCAGCTGCCTACAATGAGCAGTTCTTC
>few|TRBD1|TRBV4-1|TRBJ2-5
CASSLGQGGDQETQYF
TGCGCCAGCAGCCTTGGACAGGGGGGAGACCAAGAGACCCAGTACTTC
>-|TRBD1|TRBV12-3/TRBV12-4|TRBJ2-3
CASIMGTGRGDTQYF
TGTGCCAGCATTATGGGGACAGGGAGAGGAGATACGCAGTATTTT
>-|-|TRBV5-1|TRBJ2-2
CASSLDRDTGELFF
TGCGCCAGCAGCTTGGACAGGGATACCGGGGAGCTGTTTTTT
>-|TRBD1|TRBV24-1|TRBJ2-7
CATSDGQGATYEQYF
TGTGCCACCAGTGATGGACAGGGGGCCACCTACGAGCAGTACTTC
>few|TRBD1|TRBV6-1|TRBJ2-7
CATGTGNSYEQYF
TGTGCGACCGGGACAGGGAACTCCTACGAGCAGTACTTC
>-|TRBD1|TRBV2|TRBJ2-7
CASSETLDRGYEQYF
TGTGCCAGCAGTGAAACCCTGGACAGGGGATACGAGCAGTACTTC
>few|-|TRBV7-9|TRBJ2-3
CASSLDLGNTDTQYF
TGTGCCAGCAGCTTAGATCTCGGCAACACAGATACGCAGTATTTT
>-|TRBD1|TRBV7-2|TRBJ2-2
CASHGQGRTGELFF
TGTGCCAGCCACGGACAGGGACGGACCGGGGAGCTGTTTTTT
>-|TRBD2|TRBV4-2|TRBJ2-5
CASSQVAGEGETQYF
TGTGCCAGCAGCCAAGTAGCGGGAGAGGGTGAGACCCAGTACTTC
>many|TRBD1|TRBV10-3|TRBJ1-5
CAISDGTGNGAQHF
TGTGCCATCAGTGACGGGACAGGTAACGGAGCCCAGCATTTT
>few|TRBD2|TRBV12-3/TRBV12-4|TRBJ2-3
CASILAGRTDTQYF
TGTGCCAGCATTCTAGCGGGGCGCACAGATACGCAGTATTTT
>-|TRBD2|TRBV7-8|TRBJ2-3
CASSLPAGDTDTQYF
TGTGCCAGCAGCCTCCCAGCGGGGGACACAGATACGCAGTATTTT
>-|-|TRBV28|TRBJ2-1
CASSPFLSSYNEQFF
TGTGCCAGCAGCCCTTTCCTGAGCTCCTACAATGAGCAGTTCTTC
>-|TRBD1|TRBV24-1|TRBJ2-2
CATSAKDRKWDTGELFF
TGTGCCACCAGTGCCAAGGACAGGAAATGGGACACCGGGGAGCTGTTTTTT
>few|TRBD1|TRBV5-6|TRBJ1-2
CASSLTGADYGYTF
TGTGCCAGCAGCTTGACAGGGGCGGACTATGGCTACACCTTC
>-|-|TRBV29-1|TRBJ1-1
CSVTQQGPEAFF
TGCAGCGTAACACAACAGGGCCCTGAAGCTTTCTTT
>-|-|TRBV25-1|TRBJ2-7
CASSEERGPISYEQYF
TGTGCCAGCAGTGAGGAGAGGGGCCCCATCTCCTACGAGCAGTACTTC
>-|-|TRBV5-1|TRBJ2-1
CASSLTVPSLYNEQFF
TGCGCCAGCAGCTTGACAGTTCCCAGCCTCTACAATGAGCAGTTCTTC